These T cell receptor beta chains were read from a single sample in a study of CD8 T cells in Susac syndrome. Using its own MiXCR run on the immunoSEQ multiplex PCR reads, TCRdb lists one record per CDR3 protein. This sample yields about 130,000 distinct CDR3 sequences, of which around 94% are seen a single time; 0.095% to 0.15% belongs to the top ten. Sequences were obtained from CD4+ T cells from PBMCs. These receptors all come from a human donor with multiple sclerosis. CDR3s include the opening cysteine and the closing phenylalanine or tryptophan. The D gene is left open where the match is weak. Clone size is not always given. Where it is, it says once, few, many or a class for expanded clones.

d_gene: -
j_gene: TRBJ1-3
v_gene: TRBV5-1
abundance: -
CDR3aa: CASSSTASGNTIYF
CDR3nt: TGCGCCAGCAGCTCGACAGCCTCTGGAAACACCATATATTTT

d_gene: -
j_gene: TRBJ2-5
v_gene: TRBV6-4
abundance: -
CDR3aa: CASSDQGWYPETQYF
CDR3nt: TGTGCCAGCAGTGACCAGGGATGGTATCCGGAGACCCAGTACTTC

d_gene: TRBD1
j_gene: TRBJ1-1
v_gene: TRBV2
abundance: -
CDR3aa: CASPPGTGFEAFF
CDR3nt: TGTGCCAGCCCTCCCGGGACAGGCTTTGAAGCTTTCTTT

d_gene: TRBD2
j_gene: TRBJ2-4
v_gene: TRBV6-6
abundance: -
CDR3aa: CASSPGGGTKNIQYF
CDR3nt: TGTGCCAGCAGTCCTGGGGGGGGAACCAAAAACATTCAGTACTTC

d_gene: TRBD1
j_gene: TRBJ1-5
v_gene: TRBV7-2
abundance: -
CDR3aa: CASSTRSRTGQPQHF
CDR3nt: TGTGCCAGCAGCACGAGGTCCAGGACAGGTCAGCCCCAGCATTTT

d_gene: TRBD2
j_gene: TRBJ2-7
v_gene: TRBV30
abundance: -
CDR3aa: CAWNRPGLGYGEQYF
CDR3nt: TGTGCCTGGAACCGCCCGGGACTAGGATACGGAGAGCAGTACTTC

d_gene: -
j_gene: TRBJ1-5
v_gene: TRBV24-1
abundance: -
CDR3aa: CATSDLRGDQPQHF
CDR3nt: TGTGCCACCAGTGATTTGCGAGGGGATCAGCCCCAGCATTTT

d_gene: -
j_gene: TRBJ2-4
v_gene: TRBV7-2
abundance: -
CDR3aa: CAIRGLAKNIQYF
CDR3nt: TGTGCCATCCGGGGATTAGCCAAAAACATTCAGTACTTC

d_gene: -
j_gene: TRBJ2-4
v_gene: TRBV6-1
abundance: -
CDR3aa: CASSEWGTHGDIQYF
CDR3nt: TGTGCCAGCAGTGAATGGGGGACCCACGGGGACATTCAGTACTTC

d_gene: -
j_gene: TRBJ1-2
v_gene: TRBV6-6
abundance: -
CDR3aa: CASSKDRKRGYGYTF
CDR3nt: TGTGCCAGCAGTAAAGACAGGAAGAGGGGCTATGGCTACACCTTC

d_gene: -
j_gene: TRBJ1-4
v_gene: TRBV5-1
abundance: -
CDR3aa: CASSLDGSEEEKLFF
CDR3nt: TGCGCCAGCAGCTTGGATGGCAGCGAGGAGGAAAAACTGTTTTTT

d_gene: -
j_gene: TRBJ2-7
v_gene: TRBV25-1
abundance: -
CDR3aa: CASSEMVGYSYEQYF
CDR3nt: TGTGCCAGCAGTGAAATGGTCGGCTACTCCTACGAGCAGTACTTC

d_gene: TRBD1
j_gene: TRBJ2-7
v_gene: TRBV3-1
abundance: -
CDR3aa: CASSPDRGPREQYF
CDR3nt: TGTGCCAGCTCCCCGGACAGGGGGCCGAGGGAGCAGTACTTC

d_gene: -
j_gene: TRBJ1-5
v_gene: TRBV12-5
abundance: -
CDR3aa: CASGPGTALGLPQHF
CDR3nt: TGTGCTAGTGGTCCCGGGACGGCATTAGGTCTGCCCCAGCATTTT

d_gene: -
j_gene: TRBJ2-3
v_gene: TRBV5-1
abundance: -
CDR3aa: CASSLVPSSDTQYF
CDR3nt: TGCGCCAGCAGCTTGGTCCCCAGCTCAGATACGCAGTATTTT

d_gene: TRBD1
j_gene: TRBJ1-5
v_gene: TRBV10-3
abundance: -
CDR3aa: CAISDVDRGGNQPQHF
CDR3nt: TGTGCCATCAGTGACGTAGACAGGGGAGGGAATCAGCCCCAGCATTTT

d_gene: -
j_gene: TRBJ2-3
v_gene: TRBV5-1
abundance: few
CDR3aa: CASSLKGTDTQYF
CDR3nt: TGTGCCAGCAGCTTAAAAGGGACTGATACGCAGTATTTT

d_gene: TRBD1
j_gene: TRBJ1-1
v_gene: TRBV25-1
abundance: -
CDR3aa: CASSSLDRVSEAFF
CDR3nt: TGTGCCAGCAGTTCCCTGGACAGGGTCTCTGAAGCTTTCTTT

d_gene: -
j_gene: TRBJ1-6
v_gene: TRBV5-4
abundance: once
CDR3aa: CASSLRDSPLHF
CDR3nt: TGTGCCAGCAGCTTAAGAGATTCACCCCTCCACTTT

d_gene: TRBD2
j_gene: TRBJ2-3
v_gene: TRBV20-1
abundance: -
CDR3aa: CSARSGAGSTDTQYF
CDR3nt: TGCAGTGCTAGGTCCGGAGCGGGAAGCACAGATACGCAGTATTTT

d_gene: -
j_gene: TRBJ1-5
v_gene: TRBV27
abundance: -
CDR3aa: CASSMQADSNQPQHF
CDR3nt: TGTGCCAGCAGCATGCAGGCCGATAGCAATCAGCCCCAGCATTTT

d_gene: -
j_gene: TRBJ2-4
v_gene: TRBV6-2/TRBV6-3
abundance: -
CDR3aa: CASSPGLAKSDIQYF
CDR3nt: TGTGCCAGCAGTCCTGGATTAGCCAAGTCTGACATTCAGTACTTC

d_gene: TRBD2
j_gene: TRBJ2-3
v_gene: TRBV20-1
abundance: -
CDR3aa: CSAGLAVTDTQYF
CDR3nt: TGCAGTGCTGGACTAGCGGTCACAGATACGCAGTATTTT

d_gene: -
j_gene: TRBJ2-7
v_gene: TRBV6-5
abundance: -
CDR3aa: CASSYGRAYEQYF
CDR3nt: TGTGCCAGCAGTTACGGCCGGGCCTACGAGCAGTACTTC

d_gene: TRBD2
j_gene: TRBJ2-5
v_gene: TRBV6-2/TRBV6-3
abundance: -
CDR3aa: CASHKRGGKQETQYF
CDR3nt: TGTGCCAGCCACAAACGGGGGGGGAAGCAAGAGACCCAGTACTTC

d_gene: TRBD2
j_gene: TRBJ2-1
v_gene: TRBV5-1
abundance: -
CDR3aa: CASSSGLAGGNEQFF
CDR3nt: TGCGCCAGCAGCTCGGGACTAGCGGGAGGGAATGAGCAGTTCTTC

d_gene: -
j_gene: TRBJ1-2
v_gene: TRBV11-2
abundance: once
CDR3aa: CASSFQGIGYTF
CDR3nt: TGTGCCAGCAGCTTTCAGGGTATAGGCTACACCTTC

d_gene: -
j_gene: TRBJ1-2
v_gene: TRBV12-3/TRBV12-4
abundance: -
CDR3aa: CASIPDGPRGYTF
CDR3nt: TGTGCCAGCATCCCGGACGGGCCCCGGGGCTACACCTTC

d_gene: -
j_gene: TRBJ1-1
v_gene: TRBV7-8
abundance: -
CDR3aa: CASSPLSRGGGTEAFF
CDR3nt: TGTGCCAGCAGCCCCCTGAGCCGGGGCGGAGGGACTGAAGCTTTCTTT

d_gene: TRBD2
j_gene: TRBJ2-1
v_gene: TRBV12-3/TRBV12-4
abundance: -
CDR3aa: CASKSSGGAAYNEQFF
CDR3nt: TGTGCCAGCAAATCCTCGGGGGGGGCGGCCTACAATGAGCAGTTCTTC

d_gene: -
j_gene: TRBJ2-3
v_gene: TRBV25-1
abundance: -
CDR3aa: CASSVTGTDTQYF
CDR3nt: TGTGCCAGCAGTGTAACAGGGACAGATACGCAGTATTTT

d_gene: -
j_gene: TRBJ2-5
v_gene: TRBV3-1
abundance: -
CDR3aa: CASTQTRGSKETQYF
CDR3nt: TGTGCCAGCACTCAAACTAGGGGCAGTAAGGAGACCCAGTACTTC

d_gene: -
j_gene: TRBJ2-2
v_gene: TRBV12-3/TRBV12-4
abundance: -
CDR3aa: CASDRDLTGELFF
CDR3nt: TGTGCCTCCGACCGGGACCTCACCGGGGAGCTGTTTTTT

d_gene: TRBD2
j_gene: TRBJ2-7
v_gene: TRBV29-1
abundance: once
CDR3aa: CSGQILAGGEQYF
CDR3nt: TGCAGCGGACAAATCTTAGCGGGAGGCGAGCAGTACTTC

d_gene: -
j_gene: TRBJ2-3
v_gene: TRBV6-6
abundance: -
CDR3aa: CASSYSAADTQYF
CDR3nt: TGTGCCAGCAGTTACTCGGCGGCAGATACGCAGTATTTT

d_gene: -
j_gene: TRBJ1-1
v_gene: TRBV29-1
abundance: -
CDR3aa: CSVEDIAMNTEAFF
CDR3nt: TGCAGCGTTGAAGACATAGCCATGAACACTGAAGCTTTCTTT

d_gene: -
j_gene: TRBJ2-6
v_gene: TRBV4-2
abundance: -
CDR3aa: CASTTGANVLTF
CDR3nt: TGTGCCAGCACAACTGGGGCCAACGTCCTGACTTTC

d_gene: TRBD1
j_gene: TRBJ1-1
v_gene: TRBV11-2
abundance: -
CDR3aa: CASSLGEGAGGMNTEAFF
CDR3nt: TGTGCCAGCAGCTTAGGTGAGGGGGCCGGGGGAATGAACACTGAAGCTTTCTTT

d_gene: TRBD2
j_gene: TRBJ2-2
v_gene: TRBV3-1
abundance: -
CDR3aa: CASSPPGLAGGRTGELFF
CDR3nt: TGTGCCAGCAGCCCCCCCGGACTAGCGGGCGGGAGGACCGGGGAGCTGTTTTTT

d_gene: TRBD1
j_gene: TRBJ1-1
v_gene: TRBV5-6
abundance: -
CDR3aa: CASSSSGQGVGTEAFF
CDR3nt: TGTGCCAGCAGCTCATCGGGACAGGGGGTAGGAACTGAAGCTTTCTTT

d_gene: TRBD2
j_gene: TRBJ2-7
v_gene: TRBV29-1
abundance: -
CDR3aa: CSVNSGSPLDEQYF
CDR3nt: TGCAGCGTCAATAGCGGGAGCCCTCTGGACGAGCAGTACTTC

d_gene: -
j_gene: TRBJ2-7
v_gene: TRBV12-3/TRBV12-4
abundance: -
CDR3aa: CASSLSLHGEQYF
CDR3nt: TGTGCCAGCAGTTTGTCGTTGCACGGGGAGCAGTACTTC

d_gene: TRBD1
j_gene: TRBJ1-2
v_gene: TRBV3-1
abundance: -
CDR3aa: CASSQDGLRQGETF
CDR3nt: TGTGCCAGCAGCCAAGACGGATTAAGACAGGGGGAAACCTTC

d_gene: TRBD2
j_gene: TRBJ2-7
v_gene: TRBV12-3/TRBV12-4
abundance: -
CDR3aa: CASSLTSGSEQYF
CDR3nt: TGTGCCAGCAGTTTAACTAGCGGAAGCGAGCAGTACTTC

d_gene: -
j_gene: TRBJ2-7
v_gene: TRBV12-3/TRBV12-4
abundance: once
CDR3aa: CASSFIPAYEQYF
CDR3nt: TGTGCCAGCAGTTTTATTCCCGCCTACGAGCAGTACTTC

d_gene: -
j_gene: TRBJ2-7
v_gene: TRBV29-1
abundance: -
CDR3aa: CSVGAASYEQYF
CDR3nt: TGCAGCGTGGGCGCGGCTTCCTACGAGCAGTACTTC

d_gene: -
j_gene: TRBJ2-4
v_gene: TRBV6-5
abundance: -
CDR3aa: CASTSIFGGIQYF
CDR3nt: TGTGCCAGCACCTCGATCTTCGGGGGAATTCAGTACTTC

d_gene: -
j_gene: TRBJ1-2
v_gene: TRBV30
abundance: -
CDR3aa: CAWSVRGSYTF
CDR3nt: TGTGCCTGGAGTGTCCGTGGGAGCTACACCTTC

d_gene: -
j_gene: TRBJ1-2
v_gene: TRBV29-1
abundance: -
CDR3aa: CSVDDRNYGYTF
CDR3nt: TGCAGCGTGGACGACAGGAATTATGGCTACACCTTC

d_gene: TRBD1
j_gene: TRBJ2-7
v_gene: TRBV5-1
abundance: -
CDR3aa: CASSLGQGGSSYEQYF
CDR3nt: TGCGCCAGCAGCTTGGGACAGGGGGGATCGTCCTACGAGCAGTACTTC

d_gene: -
j_gene: TRBJ1-5
v_gene: TRBV6-6
abundance: -
CDR3aa: CASKGDSNQPQHF
CDR3nt: TGTGCCAGCAAGGGAGATAGCAATCAGCCCCAGCATTTT

d_gene: -
j_gene: TRBJ1-4
v_gene: TRBV18
abundance: few
CDR3aa: CASSRATNEKLFF
CDR3nt: TGTGCCAGCTCACGCGCAACTAATGAAAAACTGTTTTTT

d_gene: TRBD2
j_gene: TRBJ2-7
v_gene: TRBV29-1
abundance: -
CDR3aa: CSVVPTSGYYEQYF
CDR3nt: TGCAGCGTTGTCCCGACTAGCGGCTACTACGAGCAGTACTTC

d_gene: -
j_gene: TRBJ2-4
v_gene: TRBV12-3/TRBV12-4
abundance: -
CDR3aa: CASSLRVRENIQYF
CDR3nt: TGTGCCAGCAGTTTAAGGGTGAGAGAAAACATTCAGTACTTC

d_gene: TRBD1
j_gene: TRBJ1-1
v_gene: TRBV29-1
abundance: -
CDR3aa: CSVGVTGGFAEAFF
CDR3nt: TGCAGCGTTGGAGTCACAGGGGGTTTCGCTGAAGCTTTCTTT